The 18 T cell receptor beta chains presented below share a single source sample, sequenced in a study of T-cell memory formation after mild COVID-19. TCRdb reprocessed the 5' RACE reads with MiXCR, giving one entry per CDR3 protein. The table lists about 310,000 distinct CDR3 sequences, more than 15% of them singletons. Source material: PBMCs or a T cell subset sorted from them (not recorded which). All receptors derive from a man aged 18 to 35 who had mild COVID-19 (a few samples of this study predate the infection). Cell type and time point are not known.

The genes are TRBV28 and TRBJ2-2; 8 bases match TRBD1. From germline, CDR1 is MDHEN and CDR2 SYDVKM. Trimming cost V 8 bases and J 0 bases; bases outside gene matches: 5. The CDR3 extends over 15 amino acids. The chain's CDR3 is CASRRQGTNTGELFF. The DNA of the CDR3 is TGTGCCAGCCGGAGACAGGGGACGAACACCGGGGAGCTGTTTTTT. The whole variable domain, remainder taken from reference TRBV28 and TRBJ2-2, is DVKVTQSSRYLVKRTGEKVFLECVQDMDHENMFWYRQDPGLGLRLIYFSYDVKMKEKGDIPEGYSVSREKKERFSLILESASTNQTSMYLCASRRQGTNTGELFFGEGSRLTVL.

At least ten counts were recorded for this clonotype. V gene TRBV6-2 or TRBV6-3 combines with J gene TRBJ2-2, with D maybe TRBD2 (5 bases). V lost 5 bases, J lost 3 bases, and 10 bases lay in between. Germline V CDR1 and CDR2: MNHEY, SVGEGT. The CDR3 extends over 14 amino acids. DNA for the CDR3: TGTGCCAGCAGTGGCGGAGCGGACACCGGGGAGCTGTTTTTT. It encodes CASSGGADTGELFF.

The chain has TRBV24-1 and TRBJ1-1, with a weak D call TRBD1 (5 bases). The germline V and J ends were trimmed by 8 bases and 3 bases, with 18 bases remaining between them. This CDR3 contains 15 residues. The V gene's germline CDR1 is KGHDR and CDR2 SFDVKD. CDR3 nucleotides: TGTGCCACCACCGGGGCCGCGGTAAGTCACACTGAAGCTTTCTTT. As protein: CATTGAAVSHTEAFF.

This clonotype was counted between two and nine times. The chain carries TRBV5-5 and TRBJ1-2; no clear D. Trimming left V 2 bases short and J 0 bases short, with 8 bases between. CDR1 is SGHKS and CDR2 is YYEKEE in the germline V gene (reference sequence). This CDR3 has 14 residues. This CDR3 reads CASSFPEANYGYTF. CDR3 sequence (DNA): TGTGCCAGCAGCTTTCCAGAAGCTAACTATGGCTACACCTTC.

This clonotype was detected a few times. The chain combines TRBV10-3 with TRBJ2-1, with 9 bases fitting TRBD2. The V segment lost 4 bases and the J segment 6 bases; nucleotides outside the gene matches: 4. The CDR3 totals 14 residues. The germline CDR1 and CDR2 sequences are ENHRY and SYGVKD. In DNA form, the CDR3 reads TGTGCCATCAGTGCAGCGGGGGGTATCAATGAGCAGTTCTTC. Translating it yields CAISAAGGINEQFF.

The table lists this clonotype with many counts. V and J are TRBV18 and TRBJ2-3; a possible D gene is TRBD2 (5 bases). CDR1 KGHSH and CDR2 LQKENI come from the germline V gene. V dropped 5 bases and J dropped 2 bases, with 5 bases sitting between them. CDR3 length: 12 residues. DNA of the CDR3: TGTGCCAGCTCAGGACTCACAGATACGCAGTATTTT. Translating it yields CASSGLTDTQYF. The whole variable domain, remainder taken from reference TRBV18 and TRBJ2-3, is NAGVMQNPRHLVRRRGQEARLRCSPMKGHSHVYWYRQLPEEGLKFMVYLQKENIIDESGMPKERFSAEFPKEGPSILRIQQVVRGDSAAYFCASSGLTDTQYFGPGTRLTVL.

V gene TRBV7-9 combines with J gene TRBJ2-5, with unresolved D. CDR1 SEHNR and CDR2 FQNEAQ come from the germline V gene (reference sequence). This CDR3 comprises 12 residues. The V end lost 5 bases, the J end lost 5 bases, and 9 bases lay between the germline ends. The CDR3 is CASSPRPETQYF. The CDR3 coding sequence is TGTGCCAGCAGCCCACGACCGGAGACCCAGTACTTC.

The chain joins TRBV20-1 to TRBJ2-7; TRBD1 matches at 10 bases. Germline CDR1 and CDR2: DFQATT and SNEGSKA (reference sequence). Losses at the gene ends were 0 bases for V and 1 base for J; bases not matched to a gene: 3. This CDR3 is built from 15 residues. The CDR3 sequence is CSARDAGQGSYEQYV. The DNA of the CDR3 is TGCAGTGCTAGAGATGCGGGACAGGGGTCCTACGAGCAGTACGTC.

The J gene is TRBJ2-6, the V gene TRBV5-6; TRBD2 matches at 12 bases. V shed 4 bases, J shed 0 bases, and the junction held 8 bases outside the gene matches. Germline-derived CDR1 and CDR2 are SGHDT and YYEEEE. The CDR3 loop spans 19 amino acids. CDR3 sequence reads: CASSLGLAGPISGANVLTF. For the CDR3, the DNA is TGTGCCAGCAGCCTCGGACTAGCGGGACCCATCTCTGGGGCCAACGTCCTGACTTTC.

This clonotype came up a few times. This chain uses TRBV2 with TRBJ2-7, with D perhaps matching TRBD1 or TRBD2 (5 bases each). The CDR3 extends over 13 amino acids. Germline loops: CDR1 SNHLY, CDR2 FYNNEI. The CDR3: CATGTARSYEQYF. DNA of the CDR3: TGTGCGACCGGGACGGCTCGCTCCTACGAGCAGTACTTC. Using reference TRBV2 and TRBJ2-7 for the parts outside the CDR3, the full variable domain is EPEVTQTPSHQVTQMGQEVILRCVPISNHLYFYWYRQILGQKVEFLVSFYNNEISEKSEIFDDQFSVERPDGSNFTLKIRSTKLEDSAMYFCATGTARSYEQYFGPGTRLTVT.

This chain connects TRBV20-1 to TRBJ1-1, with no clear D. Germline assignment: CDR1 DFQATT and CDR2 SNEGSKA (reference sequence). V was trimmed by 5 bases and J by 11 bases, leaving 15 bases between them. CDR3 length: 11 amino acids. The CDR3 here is CSADRNVEAFF. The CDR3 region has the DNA TGCAGTGCTGATCGCAATGTTGAGGCTTTCTTT.

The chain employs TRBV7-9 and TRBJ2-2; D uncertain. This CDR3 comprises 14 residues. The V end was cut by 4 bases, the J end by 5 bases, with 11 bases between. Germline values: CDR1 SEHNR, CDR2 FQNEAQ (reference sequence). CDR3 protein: CASSSETQTGELFF. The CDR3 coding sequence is TGTGCCAGCAGCTCCGAGACGCAGACCGGGGAGCTGTTTTTT.

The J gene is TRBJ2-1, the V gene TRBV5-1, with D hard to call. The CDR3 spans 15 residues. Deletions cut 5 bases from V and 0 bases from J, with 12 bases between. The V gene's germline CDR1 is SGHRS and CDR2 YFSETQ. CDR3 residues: CASRGTDSSYNEQFF. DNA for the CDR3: TGCGCCAGCAGAGGTACAGATAGCTCCTACAATGAGCAGTTCTTC.

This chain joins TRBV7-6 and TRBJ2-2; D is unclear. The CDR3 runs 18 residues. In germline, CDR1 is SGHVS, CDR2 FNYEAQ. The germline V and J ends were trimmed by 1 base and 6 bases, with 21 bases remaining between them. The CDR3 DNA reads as TGTGCCAGCAGCTTAGGTGGCAGTGACCGGTTCGGCTCCGGGGAGCTGTTTTTT. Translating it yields CASSLGGSDRFGSGELFF.

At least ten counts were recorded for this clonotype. CDR3 bases: TGTGCCAGCAAGATACAGGGGGCACAAGAGACCCAGTACTTC. Its translation: CASKIQGAQETQYF. The V gene is TRBV12-3 or TRBV12-4, the J gene TRBJ2-5, with 9 bases aligning to TRBD1. V shed 7 bases and J 2 bases; nucleotides not matched to a gene: 5. CDR3 length equals 14 residues.

The CDR3 DNA sequence: TGTGCCAGCGGCGACTTGTACGAGCAGTACTTC. Translated, it gives CASGDLYEQYF. This chain joins TRBV12-3 or TRBV12-4 and TRBJ2-7, with D hard to call. Between the trimmed V and J ends, which lost 8 bases and 4 bases, there was a span of 9 bases. The CDR3 runs 11 residues.

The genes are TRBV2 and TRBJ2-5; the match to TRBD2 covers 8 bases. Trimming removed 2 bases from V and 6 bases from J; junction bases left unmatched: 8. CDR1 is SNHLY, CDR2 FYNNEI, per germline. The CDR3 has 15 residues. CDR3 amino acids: CASSELAGGRQTQYF. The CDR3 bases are TGTGCCAGCAGTGAACTGGCGGGGGGACGGCAGACCCAGTACTTC.

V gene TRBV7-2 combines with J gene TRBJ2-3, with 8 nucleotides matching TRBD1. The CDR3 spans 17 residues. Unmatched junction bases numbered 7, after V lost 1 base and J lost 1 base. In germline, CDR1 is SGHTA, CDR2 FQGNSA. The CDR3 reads CASSLGRQGAGTDTQYF. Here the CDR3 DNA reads TGTGCCAGCAGCTTAGGACGGCAGGGGGCAGGCACAGATACGCAGTATTTT. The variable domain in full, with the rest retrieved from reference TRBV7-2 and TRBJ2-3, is GAGVSQSPSNKVTEKGKDVELRCDPISGHTALYWYRQSLGQGLEFLIYFQGNSAPDKSGLPSDRFSAERTGGSVSTLTIQRTQQEDSAVYLCASSLGRQGAGTDTQYFGPGTRLTVL.